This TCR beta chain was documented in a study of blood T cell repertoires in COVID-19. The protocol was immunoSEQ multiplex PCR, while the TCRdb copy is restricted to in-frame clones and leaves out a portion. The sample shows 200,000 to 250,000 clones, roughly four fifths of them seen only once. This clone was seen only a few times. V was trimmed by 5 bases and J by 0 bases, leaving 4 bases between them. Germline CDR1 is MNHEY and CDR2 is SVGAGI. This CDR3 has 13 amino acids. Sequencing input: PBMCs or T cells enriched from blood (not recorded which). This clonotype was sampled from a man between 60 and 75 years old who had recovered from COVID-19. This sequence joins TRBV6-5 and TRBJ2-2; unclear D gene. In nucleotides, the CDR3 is TGTGCCAGCAGTCACACGAACACCGGGGAGCTGTTTTTT. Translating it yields CASSHTNTGELFF.